This T cell receptor beta chain was found in a study of CD8 T cells in Susac syndrome. A quantity of about 0.45 to 1 ug RNA underwent reverse transcription using random hexamers. TCRdb reanalysed the immunoSEQ multiplex PCR reads using MiXCR and keeps one entry per CDR3 protein. The table has fewer than 250,000 distinct CDR3 sequences, under 95% seen once; the top ten hold 0.1%. The CDR3 length is 16 residues. Germline V gene lookup returns CDR1 MGHRA and CDR2 YSYEKL. The V and J ends lost 4 bases and 3 bases respectively, with 16 bases between them. This TCR was sampled from a human donor in good health. The chain couples TRBV4-1 to TRBJ1-5; D is unclear. Input material: CD4+ T cells from PBMCs. CDR3 bases: TGCGCCAGCAGCCCCTCGTCGGTAAGAACCAATCAGCCCCAGCATTTT. This encodes CASSPSSVRTNQPQHF.